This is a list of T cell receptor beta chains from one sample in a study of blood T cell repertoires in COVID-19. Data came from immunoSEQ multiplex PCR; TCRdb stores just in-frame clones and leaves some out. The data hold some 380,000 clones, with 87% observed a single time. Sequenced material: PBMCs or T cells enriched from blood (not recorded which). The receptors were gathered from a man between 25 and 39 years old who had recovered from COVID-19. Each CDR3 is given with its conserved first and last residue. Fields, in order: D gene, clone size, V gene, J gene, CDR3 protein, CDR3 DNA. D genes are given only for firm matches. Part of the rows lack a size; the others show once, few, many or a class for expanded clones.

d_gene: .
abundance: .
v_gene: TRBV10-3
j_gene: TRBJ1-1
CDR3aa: CAISDPAGANTEAFF
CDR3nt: TGTGCCATCAGTGACCCGGCGGGGGCGAACACTGAAGCTTTCTTT

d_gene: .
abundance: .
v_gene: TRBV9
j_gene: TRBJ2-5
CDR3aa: CASSDDRLAGETQYF
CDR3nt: TGTGCCAGCAGCGACGATCGGTTGGCAGGGGAGACCCAGTACTTC

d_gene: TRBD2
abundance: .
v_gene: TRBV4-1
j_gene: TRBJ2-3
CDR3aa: CASRSLAGAFSTDTQYF
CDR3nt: TGCGCCAGCAGATCACTAGCGGGGGCCTTTAGCACAGATACGCAGTATTTT

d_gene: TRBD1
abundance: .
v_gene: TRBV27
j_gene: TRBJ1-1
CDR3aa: CASSYGTGVPEAFF
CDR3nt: TGTGCCAGCAGTTATGGGACAGGTGTTCCTGAAGCTTTCTTT

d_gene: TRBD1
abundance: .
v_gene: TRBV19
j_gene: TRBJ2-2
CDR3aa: CASRSSGTANTGELFF
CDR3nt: TGTGCCAGTAGAAGTTCCGGGACAGCGAACACCGGGGAGCTGTTTTTT

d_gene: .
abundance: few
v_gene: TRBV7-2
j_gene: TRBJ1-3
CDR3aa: CASSPRGSSGNTIYF
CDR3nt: TGTGCCAGCAGCCCTCGGGGGTCCTCTGGAAACACCATATATTTT

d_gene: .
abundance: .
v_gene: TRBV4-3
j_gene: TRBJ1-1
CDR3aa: CASSQEGGTEAFF
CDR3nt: TGCGCCAGCAGCCAAGAAGGAGGGACTGAAGCTTTCTTT

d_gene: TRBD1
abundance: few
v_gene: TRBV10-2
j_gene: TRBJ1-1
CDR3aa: CASSEFPGTGNTEAFF
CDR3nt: TGCGCCAGCAGTGAGTTCCCCGGGACAGGGAACACTGAAGCTTTCTTT

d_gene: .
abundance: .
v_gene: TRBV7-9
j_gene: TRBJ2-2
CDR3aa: CASSSPLNTGELFF
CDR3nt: TGTGCCAGCAGCTCACCACTGAACACCGGGGAGCTGTTTTTT

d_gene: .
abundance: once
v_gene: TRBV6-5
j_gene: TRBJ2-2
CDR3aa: CASQNTGELFF
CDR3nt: TGTGCCAGCCAGAACACCGGGGAGCTGTTTTTT

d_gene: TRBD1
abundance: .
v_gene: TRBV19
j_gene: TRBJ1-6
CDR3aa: CASQDRTFDSPLHF
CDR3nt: TGTGCCAGCCAGGACAGGACCTTCGATTCACCCCTCCACTTT

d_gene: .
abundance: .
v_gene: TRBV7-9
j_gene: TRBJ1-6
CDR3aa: CASSERGLYNSPLHF
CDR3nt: TGTGCCAGCAGCGAGAGAGGGCTCTATAATTCACCCCTCCACTTT

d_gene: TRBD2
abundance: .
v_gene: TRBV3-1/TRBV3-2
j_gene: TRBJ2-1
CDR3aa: CASSSYQTSGGHNEQFF
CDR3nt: TGTGCCAGCAGCTCGTACCAAACTAGCGGGGGGCACAATGAGCAGTTCTTC

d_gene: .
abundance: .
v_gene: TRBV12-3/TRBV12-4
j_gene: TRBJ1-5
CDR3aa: CASSLRGNQPQHF
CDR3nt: TGTGCCAGCAGTTTGAGGGGGAATCAGCCCCAGCATTTT

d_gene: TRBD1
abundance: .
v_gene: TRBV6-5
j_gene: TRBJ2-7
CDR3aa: CASSYPLDRGSYEQYF
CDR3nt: TGTGCCAGCAGTTACCCTCTCGACAGGGGTTCCTACGAGCAGTACTTC

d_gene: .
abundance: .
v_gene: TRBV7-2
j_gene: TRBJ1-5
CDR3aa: CASSLVRDYQPQHF
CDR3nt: TGTGCCAGCAGCTTAGTTAGGGACTATCAGCCCCAGCATTTT

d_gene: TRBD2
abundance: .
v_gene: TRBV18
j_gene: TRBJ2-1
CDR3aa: CASSPAGGDEQFF
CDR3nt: TGTGCCAGCTCACCAGCGGGGGGCGATGAGCAGTTCTTC

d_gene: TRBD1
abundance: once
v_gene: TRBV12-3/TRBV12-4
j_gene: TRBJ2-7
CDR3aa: CASRRTGGYEQYF
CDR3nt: TGTGCCAGCAGGAGAACAGGGGGCTACGAGCAGTACTTC

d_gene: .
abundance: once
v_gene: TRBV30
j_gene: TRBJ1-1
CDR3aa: CAVSVRNLNTEAFF
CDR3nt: TGTGCGGTCTCAGTCAGGAACTTGAACACTGAAGCTTTCTTT

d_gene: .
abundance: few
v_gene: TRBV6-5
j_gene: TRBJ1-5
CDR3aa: CASSSLSGTNQPQHF
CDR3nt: TGTGCCAGCAGTTCTCTTTCAGGAACTAATCAGCCCCAGCATTTT

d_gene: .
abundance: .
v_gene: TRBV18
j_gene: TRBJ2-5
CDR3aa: CASSPAVQETQYF
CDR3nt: TGTGCCAGCTCACCAGCGGTGCAAGAGACCCAGTACTTC

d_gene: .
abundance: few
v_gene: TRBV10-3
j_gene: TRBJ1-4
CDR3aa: CAISEEHNRELMADTFNEKLFF
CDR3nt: TGTGCCATCAGTGAGGAGCATAACAGGGAGTTAATGGCCGATACCTTTAATGAAAAACTGTTTTTT

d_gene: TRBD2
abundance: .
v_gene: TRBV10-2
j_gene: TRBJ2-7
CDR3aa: CASKGGLAGIYEQYF
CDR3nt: TGCGCCAGCAAGGGCGGGCTAGCGGGGATCTACGAGCAGTACTTC

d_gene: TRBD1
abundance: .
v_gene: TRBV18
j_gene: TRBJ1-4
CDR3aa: CASSPFPGTGNEKLFF
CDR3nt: TGTGCCAGCTCGCCTTTCCCCGGGACAGGGAATGAAAAACTGTTTTTT

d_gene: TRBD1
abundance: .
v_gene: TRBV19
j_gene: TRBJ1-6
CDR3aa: CASGNPGQGSRNSPLHF
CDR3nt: TGTGCCAGTGGTAATCCGGGACAGGGTTCGAGGAATTCACCCCTCCACTTT

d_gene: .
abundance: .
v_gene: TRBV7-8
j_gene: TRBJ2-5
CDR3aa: CASSNRGAGETQYF
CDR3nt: TGTGCCAGCAGCAACCGGGGGGCGGGAGAGACCCAGTACTTC

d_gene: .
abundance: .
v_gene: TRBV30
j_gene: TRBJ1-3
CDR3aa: CAWSVGGSGNTIYF
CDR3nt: TGTGCCTGGAGTGTCGGAGGGTCGGGAAACACCATATATTTT

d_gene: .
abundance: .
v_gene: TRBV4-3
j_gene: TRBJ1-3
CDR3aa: CASSQNRTSGNTIYF
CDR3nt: TGCGCCAGCAGCCAAAATAGGACTTCTGGAAACACCATATATTTT

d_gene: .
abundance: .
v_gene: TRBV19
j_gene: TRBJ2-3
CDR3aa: CASSVRQAGDTQYF
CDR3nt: TGTGCCAGTAGTGTAAGACAGGCTGGAGATACGCAGTATTTT

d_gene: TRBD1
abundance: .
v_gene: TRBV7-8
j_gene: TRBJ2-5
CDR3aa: CASSLNGQGLETQYF
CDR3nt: TGTGCCAGCAGCTTAAACGGACAGGGCCTTGAGACCCAGTACTTC

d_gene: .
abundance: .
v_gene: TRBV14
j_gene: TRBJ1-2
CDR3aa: CASSRTEYGYTF
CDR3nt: TGTGCCAGCAGCCGGACAGAATATGGCTACACCTTC

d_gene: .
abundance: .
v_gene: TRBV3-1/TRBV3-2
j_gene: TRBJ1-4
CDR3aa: CASSQATATNEKLFF
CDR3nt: TGTGCCAGCAGCCAAGCGACTGCAACTAATGAAAAACTGTTTTTT

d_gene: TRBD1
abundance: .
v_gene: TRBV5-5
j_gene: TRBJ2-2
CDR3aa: CASDRGQNTGELFF
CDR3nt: TGTGCCAGCGACAGGGGGCAAAACACCGGGGAGCTGTTTTTT

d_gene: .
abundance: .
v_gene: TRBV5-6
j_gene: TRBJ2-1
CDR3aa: CASSDRRNNEQFF
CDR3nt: TGTGCCAGCTCGGACAGACGCAATAATGAGCAGTTCTTC

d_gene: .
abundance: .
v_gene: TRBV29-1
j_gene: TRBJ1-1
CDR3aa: CSVEPPRGDVEAFF
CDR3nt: TGCAGCGTTGAACCGCCTCGGGGTGATGTTGAAGCTTTCTTT

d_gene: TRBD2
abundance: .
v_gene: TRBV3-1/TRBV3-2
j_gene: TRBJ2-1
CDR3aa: CASSQLLAGVRGEQFF
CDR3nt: TGTGCCAGCAGCCAATTACTAGCGGGGGTACGCGGTGAGCAGTTCTTC

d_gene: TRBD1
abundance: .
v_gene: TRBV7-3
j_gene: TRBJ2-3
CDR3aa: CASSSRQGIGDTQYF
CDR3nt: TGTGCCAGCAGCTCTAGACAGGGGATCGGGGATACGCAGTATTTT

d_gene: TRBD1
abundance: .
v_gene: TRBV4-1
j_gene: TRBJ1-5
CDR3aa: CASSQGQGYQPQHF
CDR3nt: TGCGCCAGCAGCCAAGGACAGGGTTACCAGCCCCAGCATTTT

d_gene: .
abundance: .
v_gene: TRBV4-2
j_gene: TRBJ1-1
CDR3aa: CASTSLVDTEAFF
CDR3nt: TGTGCCAGCACCTCTCTAGTGGACACTGAAGCTTTCTTT

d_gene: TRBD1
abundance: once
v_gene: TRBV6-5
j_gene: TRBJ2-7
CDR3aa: CASSSGGQGSYEQYF
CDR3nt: TGTGCCAGCAGTTCAGGGGGACAGGGCTCCTACGAGCAGTACTTC